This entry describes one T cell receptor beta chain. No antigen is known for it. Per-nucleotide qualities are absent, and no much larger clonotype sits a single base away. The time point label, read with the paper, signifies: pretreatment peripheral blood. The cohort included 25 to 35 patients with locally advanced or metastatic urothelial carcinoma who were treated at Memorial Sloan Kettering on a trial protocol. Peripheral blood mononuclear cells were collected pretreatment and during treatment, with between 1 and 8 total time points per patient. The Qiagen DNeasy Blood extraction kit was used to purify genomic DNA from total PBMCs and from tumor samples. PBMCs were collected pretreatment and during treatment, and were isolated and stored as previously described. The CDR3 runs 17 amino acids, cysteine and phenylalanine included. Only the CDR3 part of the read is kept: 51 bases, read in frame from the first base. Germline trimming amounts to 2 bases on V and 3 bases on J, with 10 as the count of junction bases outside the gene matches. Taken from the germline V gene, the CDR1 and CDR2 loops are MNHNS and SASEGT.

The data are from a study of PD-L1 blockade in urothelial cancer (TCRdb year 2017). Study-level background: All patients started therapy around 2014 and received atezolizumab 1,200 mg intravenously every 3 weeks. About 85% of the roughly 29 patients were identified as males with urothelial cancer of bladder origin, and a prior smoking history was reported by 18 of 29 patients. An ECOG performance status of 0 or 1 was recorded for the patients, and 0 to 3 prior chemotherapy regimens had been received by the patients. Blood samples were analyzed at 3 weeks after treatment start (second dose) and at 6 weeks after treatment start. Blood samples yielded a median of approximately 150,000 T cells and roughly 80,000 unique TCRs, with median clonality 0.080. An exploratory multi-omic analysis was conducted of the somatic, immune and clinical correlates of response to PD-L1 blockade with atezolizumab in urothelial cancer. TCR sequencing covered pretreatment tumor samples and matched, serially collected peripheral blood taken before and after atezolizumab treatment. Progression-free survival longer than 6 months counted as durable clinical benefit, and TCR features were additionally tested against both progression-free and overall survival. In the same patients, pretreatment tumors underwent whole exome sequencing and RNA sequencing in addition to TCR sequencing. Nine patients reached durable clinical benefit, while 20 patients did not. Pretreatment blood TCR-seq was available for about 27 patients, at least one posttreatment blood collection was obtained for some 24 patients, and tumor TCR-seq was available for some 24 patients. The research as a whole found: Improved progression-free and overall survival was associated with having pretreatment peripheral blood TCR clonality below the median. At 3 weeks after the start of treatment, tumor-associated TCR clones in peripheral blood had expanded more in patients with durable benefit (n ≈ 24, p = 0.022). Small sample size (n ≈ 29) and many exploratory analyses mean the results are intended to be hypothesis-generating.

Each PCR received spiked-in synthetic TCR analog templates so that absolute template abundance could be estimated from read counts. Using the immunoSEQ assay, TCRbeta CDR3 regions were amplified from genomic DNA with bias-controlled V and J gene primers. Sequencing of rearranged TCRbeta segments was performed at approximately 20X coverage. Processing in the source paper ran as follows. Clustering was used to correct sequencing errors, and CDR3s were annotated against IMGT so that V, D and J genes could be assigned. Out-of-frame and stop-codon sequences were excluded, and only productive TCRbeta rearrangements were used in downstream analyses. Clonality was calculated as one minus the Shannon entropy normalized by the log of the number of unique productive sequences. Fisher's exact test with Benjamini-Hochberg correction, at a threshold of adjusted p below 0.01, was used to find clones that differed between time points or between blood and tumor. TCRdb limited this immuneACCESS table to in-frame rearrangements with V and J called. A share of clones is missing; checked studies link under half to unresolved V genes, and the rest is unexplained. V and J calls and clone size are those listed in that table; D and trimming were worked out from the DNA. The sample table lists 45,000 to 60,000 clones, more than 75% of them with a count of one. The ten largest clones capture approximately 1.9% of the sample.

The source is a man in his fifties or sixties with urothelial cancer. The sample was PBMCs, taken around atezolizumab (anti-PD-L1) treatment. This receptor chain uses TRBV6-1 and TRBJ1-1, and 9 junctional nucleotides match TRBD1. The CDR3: CASSENRGLGLDTEAFF. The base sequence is TGTGCCAGCAGTGAAAACAGGGGGCTCGGGCTAGACACTGAAGCTTTCTTT.